The clone carrying this T cell receptor (beta chain) was observed many times. What it binds is not known. TCRdb redid the calling of the reads with MiXCR, one entry per CDR3 protein. The table lists over 250,000 distinct CDR3 sequences, roughly a fifth of them singletons. The V gene's germline CDR1 is SGHVS and CDR2 FQNEAQ. This CDR3 spans 15 amino acids. V shed 1 base and J 5 bases; nucleotides not matched to a gene: 3. This sample stems from a study of T cell repertoires in cytomegalovirus infection. Background on the study: Public TCR beta signature analysis indicated the presence of both CMV infection and matching HLA type.

General study points: HLA-C-restricted, CMV-specific TCR beta clonotypes were dominant ex vivo. The cumulative frequency of public TCR beta families distinguished individuals who carried CMV together with the relevant HLA.

The clonotype originates from a human donor in good health (CMV status not recorded). Some clones in this sample may be carry-over from other donors' samples. Sequencing was performed on cultured PBMCs, taken from culture after CMV antigen stimulation. V usage is TRBV7-8 and J usage is TRBJ2-2, with TRBD2 matching over 8 bases. In DNA form, the CDR3 reads TGTGCCAGCAGCTTAGAGGGGACTAGAACCGGGGAGCTGTTTTTT. It yields the protein CASSLEGTRTGELFF. Full variable domain (rest looked up from reference TRBV7-8 and TRBJ2-2): GAGVSQSPRYKVAKRGQDVALRCDPISGHVSLFWYQQALGQGPEFLTYFQNEAQLDKSGLPSDRFFAERPEGSVSTLKIQRTQQEDSAVYLCASSLEGTRTGELFFGEGSRLTVL.